Described below is a single T cell receptor beta chain sequence and its context. This sample was included in a study of control samples from healthy donors and cancer patients. The repertoire was sequenced with immunoSEQ multiplex PCR; TCRdb's copy has only in-frame clones and lacks some. The sample consists of some 29,000 clones, 70% to 90% of them appearing once. Germline V gene sequence: CDR1 KGHSH, CDR2 LQKENI. This CDR3 has 15 amino acids. Trimming took off 1 base at V and 1 base at J, with 10 bases between the two ends. The TCR sequence derives from a female donor with melanoma. The chain has TRBV18 and TRBJ1-1; a possible D gene is TRBD1 (6 bases). Sequencing input: formalin-fixed, paraffin-embedded tissue. CDR3 DNA: TGTGCCAGCTCACCACACAGGGCCCCGAACACTGAAGCTTTCTTT. Translated, it gives CASSPHRAPNTEAFF. Looking up the rest from reference TRBV18 and TRBJ1-1 gives the full variable domain: NAGVMQNPRHLVRRRGQEARLRCSPMKGHSHVYWYRQLPEEGLKFMVYLQKENIIDESGMPKERFSAEFPKEGPSILRIQQVVRGDSAAYFCASSPHRAPNTEAFFGQGTRLTVV.